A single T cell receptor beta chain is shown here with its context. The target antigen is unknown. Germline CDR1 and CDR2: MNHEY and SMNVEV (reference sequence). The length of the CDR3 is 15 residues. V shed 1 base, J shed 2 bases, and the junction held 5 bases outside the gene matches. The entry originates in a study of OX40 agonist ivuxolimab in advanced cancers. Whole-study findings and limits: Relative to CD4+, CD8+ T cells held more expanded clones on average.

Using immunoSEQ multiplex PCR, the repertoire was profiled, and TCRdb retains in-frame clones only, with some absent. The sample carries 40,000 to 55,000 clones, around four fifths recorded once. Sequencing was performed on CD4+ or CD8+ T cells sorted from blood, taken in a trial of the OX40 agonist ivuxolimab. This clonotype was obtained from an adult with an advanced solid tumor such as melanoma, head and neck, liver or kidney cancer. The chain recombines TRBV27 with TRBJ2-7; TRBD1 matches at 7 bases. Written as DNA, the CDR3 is TGTGCCAGCAGTTTATTAGGCAGGGGGACCTACGAGCAGTACTTC. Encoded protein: CASSLLGRGTYEQYF.